The 13 T cell receptor beta chains below were found in one sample sequenced in a study of cytomegalovirus exposure and HLA in healthy donors. In the PCR, 60 Vbeta and 13 Jbeta primers were used. Libraries were prepared by immunoSEQ multiplex PCR; TCRdb keeps only in-frame clonotypes and omits some of them. The repertoire holds some 130,000 clones, with around 79% as singletons. Sequences were obtained from PBMCs. The receptors derive from a woman in her forties or fifties in good health and CMV-seropositive.

This clone was seen a few times. The CDR3 DNA is TGTGCCAGCAACCTAGCGGATAGCACAGATACGCAGTATTTT. It encodes CASNLADSTDTQYF. The rearrangement links TRBV6-5 to TRBJ2-3; 7 bases agree with TRBD2. The CDR3 has 14 amino acids. CDR1 is MNHEY, CDR2 SVGAGI, per germline. V dropped 7 bases and J dropped 0; count of bases not matched to a gene: 4.

This CDR3 is CASSSGLAGGYEQYF. CDR3 coding DNA: TGCGCCAGCAGCTCTGGACTAGCGGGGGGCTACGAGCAGTACTTC. This chain connects TRBV5-1 to TRBJ2-7; 14 positions agree with TRBD2. V lost 3 bases to trimming and J lost 3 bases; unmatched junction nucleotides: 2. The CDR3 totals 15 residues. The V gene's germline CDR1 is SGHRS and CDR2 YFSETQ.

V and J are TRBV5-1 and TRBJ2-3; TRBD2 might be the D (5 bases). V was cut by 5 bases and J by 5 bases, with 6 bases left in between. The CDR3 has 11 amino acids. CDR1 is SGHRS and CDR2 is YFSETQ in the germline V gene. This chain's CDR3 is CASRGLDTQYF. The DNA for the CDR3 is TGCGCCAGCAGAGGACTAGATACGCAGTATTTT.

This sequence joins TRBV28 and TRBJ2-5, with TRBD2 identical over 8 bases. From germline, CDR1 is MDHEN and CDR2 SYDVKM. This CDR3 comprises 15 residues. V shed 5 bases and J 3 bases; nucleotides not matched to a gene: 8. The CDR3 region is CASSVPVAGKETQYF. CDR3 DNA: TGTGCCAGCAGTGTCCCGGTAGCGGGAAAAGAGACCCAGTACTTC.

The chain has TRBV2 and TRBJ2-1; 7 nucleotides line up with TRBD1. V dropped 5 bases and J dropped 6; count of bases not matched to a gene: 1. The CDR3 runs 12 residues. The germline V gene encodes CDR1 SNHLY and CDR2 FYNNEI. Here the CDR3 reads CASSRDSNEQFF. CDR3 in DNA: TGTGCCAGCAGTCGGGACAGCAATGAGCAGTTCTTC.

The CDR3 DNA reads TGTGCCAGTTGGAGGACAGGGTCCAATGAGCAGTTCTTC. Protein: CASWRTGSNEQFF. The V gene is TRBV25-1, the J gene TRBJ2-1, with 8 bases matching TRBD1. Germline V CDR1 and CDR2: MGHDK, SYGVNS. This CDR3 spans 13 amino acids. V lost 9 bases and J lost 6; bases outside the gene matches: 7.

This clone was observed a handful of times. The V gene is TRBV10-2, the J gene TRBJ1-2; no definite D call. The V gene lost 6 bases and the J gene lost 4 bases, with 12 bases spanning the gap. The V gene's germline CDR1 is WSHSY and CDR2 SAAADI. The CDR3 extends over 13 amino acids. CDR3 sequence (DNA): TGCGCCAGCAGCGCGCTTTTAGTCTATGGCTACACCTTC. It translates to CASSALLVYGYTF.

On this clone: At one end the junction does not follow the germline gene, possibly because of a read error. This chain joins TRBV6-5 and TRBJ2-5; 7 bases line up with TRBD1. The CDR3 spans 15 residues. The germline V gene has CDR1 MNHEY and CDR2 SVGAGI. Here the CDR3 reads CASRYSGQYQETQYF. In DNA form, the CDR3 reads TGTGCCAGCAGATACTCGGGACAGTACCAAGAGACCCAGTACTTC.

The chain recombines TRBV5-8 with TRBJ1-5; D is unclear. Germline V gene lookup returns CDR1 SGHTS and CDR2 YDEGEE. The V gene lost 1 base and the J gene lost 2 bases, with 4 bases spanning the gap. CDR3 size: 13 residues. The CDR3 reads CASSLYGNQPQHF. The CDR3, as DNA: TGTGCCAGCAGCTTGTATGGCAATCAGCCCCAGCATTTT.

V is TRBV6-5 and J is TRBJ2-7; 7 bases fit TRBD1. V gave up 7 bases and J gave up 4 bases; unmatched junction bases: 10. The length of the CDR3 is 14 residues. Germline CDR1 and CDR2: MNHEY and SVGAGI. The CDR3 protein is CASTPTGIPYEQYF. The CDR3, as DNA: TGTGCCAGCACCCCGACAGGGATCCCTTACGAGCAGTACTTC.

The chain carries TRBV28 and TRBJ1-1, with TRBD1 matching over 12 bases. CDR1 and CDR2 (germline): MDHEN, SYDVKM. The CDR3 has 15 amino acids. Germline trimming cut 4 bases from V and 7 bases from J; bases unmatched to any gene: 7. Here the CDR3 reads CASSSPGQGALEAFF. The CDR3 region has the DNA TGTGCCAGCAGTTCTCCGGGACAGGGGGCTCTTGAAGCTTTCTTT.

CDR3 amino acids: CSVGPGGSYEQYF. The DNA of the CDR3 is TGCAGCGTTGGCCCAGGGGGCTCCTACGAGCAGTACTTC. The chain has TRBV29-1 and TRBJ2-7, with 7 nucleotides matching TRBD1. Germline CDR1 SQVTM, CDR2 ANQGSEA. This CDR3 has 13 amino acids. The V segment lost 4 bases and the J segment 0 bases; nucleotides outside the gene matches: 3.

The rearrangement joins TRBV14 to TRBJ2-7, with 10 positions matching TRBD1. The CDR3 is 17 amino acids. Germline trimming cut 0 bases from V and 1 base from J; bases unmatched to any gene: 6. The germline V gene has CDR1 SGHDN and CDR2 FVKESK. The CDR3 region is CASSQDFRDRGSYEQYF. The CDR3 DNA sequence: TGTGCCAGCAGCCAAGATTTCCGGGACAGGGGTTCCTACGAGCAGTACTTC. The whole variable domain, remainder taken from reference TRBV14 and TRBJ2-7, is EAGVTQFPSHSVIEKGQTVTLRCDPISGHDNLYWYRRVMGKEIKFLLHFVKESKQDESGMPNNRFLAERTGGTYSTLKVQPAELEDSGVYFCASSQDFRDRGSYEQYFGPGTRLTVT.